This section outlines one T cell receptor (beta chain) sequence together with its context. Per the authors' pipeline: Reference gene primer amplification gave estimated nucleated cell counts. The method was immunoSEQ multiplex PCR; TCRdb's version includes in-frame clones alone and lacks a portion of them. V, J and clone size reflect that table, while D and trimming were determined from the DNA. The sample includes some 100,000 clones, 87% of them seen just once. The CDR3 runs to 12 residues. With 2 bases removed from V and 0 bases from J, the gap between germline ends came to 2 bases. The V gene's germline CDR1 is MDHEN and CDR2 SYDVKM. These data are taken from a study of blood T cell repertoires in COVID-19. Study information: The United States, Italy and Spain provided the acute and convalescent COVID-19 samples. PBMCs, B-cell-depleted T cells, or T cells were the source of the cDNA or gDNA that made up the material.

Sequenced sample: peripheral blood. This rearrangement joins TRBV28 to TRBJ2-7; D unclear. The receptor comes from a human donor in a cohort sampled during active COVID-19. Written as DNA, the CDR3 is TGTGCCAGCAGTTTACTCTCCTACGAGCAGTACTTC. Protein: CASSLLSYEQYF.